This TCR beta chain emerged from a study of cytotoxic CD8 clonotypes in ibrutinib-treated CLL. About the study: Responses comprised about 25 partial and 2 complete; at median roughly 64 months, roughly 15 remained remitted and roughly 12 progressed. On average, more than 85,000 productive rearrangements and over 250,000 productive templates per sample.

Study-level findings and limits: Public clonotypes proved infrequent, and on treatment they shrank or remained steady.

Trimming removed 2 bases at V and 1 base at J, with 8 bases between. Germline V gene data show CDR1 as MNHNY and CDR2 as SVGAGI (reference sequence). The CDR3 loop spans 14 amino acids. Depth targeted 1 in 200,000 to 1 in 1 million T cells, averaging 10x coverage per clonotype. Using immunoSEQ multiplex PCR, the repertoire was profiled, and TCRdb retains in-frame clones only, with some absent. The table lists more than 150,000 clones, around 70% of them singletons, with 13% in the top ten. With respect to this clone: What it recognizes is unknown.

The sequence derives from a human donor with chronic lymphocytic leukemia. The material was PBMCs, obtained after 24 months of ibrutinib treatment. The chain recombines TRBV6-6 with TRBJ1-1; D is undetermined. CDR3 in DNA: TGTGCCAGCAGTTACCCCGGGGAGAACACTGAAGCTTTCTTT. Translated, it gives CASSYPGENTEAFF.